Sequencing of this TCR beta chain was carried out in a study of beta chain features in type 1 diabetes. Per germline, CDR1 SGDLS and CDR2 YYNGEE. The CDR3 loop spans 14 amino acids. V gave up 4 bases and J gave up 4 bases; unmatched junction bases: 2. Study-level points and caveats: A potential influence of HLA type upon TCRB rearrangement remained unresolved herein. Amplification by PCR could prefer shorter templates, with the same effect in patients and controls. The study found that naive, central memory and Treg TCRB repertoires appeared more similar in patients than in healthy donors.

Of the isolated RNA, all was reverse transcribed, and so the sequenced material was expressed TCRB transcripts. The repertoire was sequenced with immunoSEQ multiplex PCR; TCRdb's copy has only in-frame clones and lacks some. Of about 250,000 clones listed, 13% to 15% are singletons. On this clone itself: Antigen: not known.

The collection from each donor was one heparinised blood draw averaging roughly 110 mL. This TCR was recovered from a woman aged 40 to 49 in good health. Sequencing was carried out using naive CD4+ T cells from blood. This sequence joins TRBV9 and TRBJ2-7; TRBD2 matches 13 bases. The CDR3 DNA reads TGTGCCAGCAGCCCGGGACTAGCGGGATACGAGCAGTACTTC. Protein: CASSPGLAGYEQYF.